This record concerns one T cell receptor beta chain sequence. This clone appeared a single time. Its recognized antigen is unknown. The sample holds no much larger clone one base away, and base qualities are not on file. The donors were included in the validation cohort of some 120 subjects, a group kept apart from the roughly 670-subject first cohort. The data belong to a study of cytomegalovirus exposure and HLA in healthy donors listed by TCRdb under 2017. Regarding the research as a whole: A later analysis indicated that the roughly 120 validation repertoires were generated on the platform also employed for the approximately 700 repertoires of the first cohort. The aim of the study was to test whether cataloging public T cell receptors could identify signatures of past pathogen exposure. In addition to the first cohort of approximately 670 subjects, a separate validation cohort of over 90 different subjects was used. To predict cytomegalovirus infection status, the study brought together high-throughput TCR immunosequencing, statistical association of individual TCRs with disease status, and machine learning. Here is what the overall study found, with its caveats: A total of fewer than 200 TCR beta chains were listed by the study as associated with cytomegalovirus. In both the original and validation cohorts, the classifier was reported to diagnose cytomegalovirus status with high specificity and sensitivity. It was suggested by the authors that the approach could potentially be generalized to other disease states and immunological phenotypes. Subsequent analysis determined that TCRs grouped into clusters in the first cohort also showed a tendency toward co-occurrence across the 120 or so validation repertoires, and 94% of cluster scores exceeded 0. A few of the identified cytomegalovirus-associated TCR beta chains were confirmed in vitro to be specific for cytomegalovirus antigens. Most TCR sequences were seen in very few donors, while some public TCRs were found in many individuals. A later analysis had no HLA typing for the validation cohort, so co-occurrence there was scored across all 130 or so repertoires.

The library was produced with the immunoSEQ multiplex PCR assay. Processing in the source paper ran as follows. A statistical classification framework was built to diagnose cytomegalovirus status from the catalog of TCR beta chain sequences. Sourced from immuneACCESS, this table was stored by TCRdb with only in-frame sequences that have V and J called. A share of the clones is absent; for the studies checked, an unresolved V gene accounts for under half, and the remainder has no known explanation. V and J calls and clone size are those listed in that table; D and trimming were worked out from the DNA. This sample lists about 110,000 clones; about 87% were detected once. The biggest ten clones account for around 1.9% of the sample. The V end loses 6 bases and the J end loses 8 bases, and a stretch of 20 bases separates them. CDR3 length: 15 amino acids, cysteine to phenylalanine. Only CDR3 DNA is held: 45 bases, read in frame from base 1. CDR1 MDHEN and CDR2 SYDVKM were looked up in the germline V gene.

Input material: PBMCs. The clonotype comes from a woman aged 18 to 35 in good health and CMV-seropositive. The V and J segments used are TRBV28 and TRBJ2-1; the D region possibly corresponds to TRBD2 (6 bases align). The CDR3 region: CASSQLTRDFHEQFF. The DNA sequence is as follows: TGTGCCAGCAGCCAACTTACCCGGGACTTCCATGAGCAGTTCTTC.